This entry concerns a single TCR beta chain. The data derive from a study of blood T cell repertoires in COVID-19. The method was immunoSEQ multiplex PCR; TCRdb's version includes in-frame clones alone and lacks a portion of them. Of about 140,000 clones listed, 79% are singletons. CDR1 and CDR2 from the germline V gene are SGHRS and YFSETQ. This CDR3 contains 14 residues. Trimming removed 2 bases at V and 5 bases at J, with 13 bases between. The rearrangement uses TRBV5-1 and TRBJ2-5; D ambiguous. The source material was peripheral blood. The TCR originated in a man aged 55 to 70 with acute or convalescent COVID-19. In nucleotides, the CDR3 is TGCGCCAGCAGCTTTTCCGGAGACGGGGAGACCCAGTACTTC. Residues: CASSFSGDGETQYF.